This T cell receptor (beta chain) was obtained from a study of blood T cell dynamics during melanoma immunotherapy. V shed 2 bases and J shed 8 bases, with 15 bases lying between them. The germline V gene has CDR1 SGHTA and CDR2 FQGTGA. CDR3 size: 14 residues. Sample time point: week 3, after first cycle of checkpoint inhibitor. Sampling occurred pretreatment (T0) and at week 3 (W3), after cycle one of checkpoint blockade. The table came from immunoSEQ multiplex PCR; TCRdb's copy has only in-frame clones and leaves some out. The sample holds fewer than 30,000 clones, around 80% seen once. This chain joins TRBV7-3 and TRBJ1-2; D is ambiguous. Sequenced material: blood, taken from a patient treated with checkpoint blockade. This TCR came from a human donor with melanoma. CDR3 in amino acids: CASSLSRDSGGYTF. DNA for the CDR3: TGTGCCAGCAGCTTATCTCGGGATTCTGGAGGCTACACCTTC.